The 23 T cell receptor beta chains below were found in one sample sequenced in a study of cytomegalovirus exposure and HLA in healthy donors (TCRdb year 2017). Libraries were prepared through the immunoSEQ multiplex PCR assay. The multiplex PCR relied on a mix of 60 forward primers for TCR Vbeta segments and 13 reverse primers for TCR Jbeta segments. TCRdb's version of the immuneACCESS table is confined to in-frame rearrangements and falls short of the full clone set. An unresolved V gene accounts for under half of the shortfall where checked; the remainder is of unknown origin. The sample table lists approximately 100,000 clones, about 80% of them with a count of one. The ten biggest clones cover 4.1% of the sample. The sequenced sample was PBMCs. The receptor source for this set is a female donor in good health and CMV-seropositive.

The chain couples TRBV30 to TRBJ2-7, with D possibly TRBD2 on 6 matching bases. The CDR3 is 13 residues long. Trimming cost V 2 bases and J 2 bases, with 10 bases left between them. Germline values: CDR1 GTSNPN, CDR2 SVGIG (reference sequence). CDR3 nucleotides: TGTGCCTGGAGTATGGCTAGCGCCTACGAGCAGTACTTC. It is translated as CAWSMASAYEQYF.

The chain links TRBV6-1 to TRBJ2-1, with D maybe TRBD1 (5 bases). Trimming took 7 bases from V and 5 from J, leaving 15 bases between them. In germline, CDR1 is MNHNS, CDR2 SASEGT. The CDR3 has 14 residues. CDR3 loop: CASKGNSRHNEQFF. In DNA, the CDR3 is TGTGCCAGCAAGGGGAATAGCCGCCACAATGAGCAGTTCTTC.

CDR3 DNA: TGTGCCAGCAGCTTGGACAGGACCCAAGGAAAACTGTTTTTT. This codes for CASSLDRTQGKLFF. V and J are TRBV5-4 and TRBJ1-4, with D maybe TRBD1 (5 bases). Trimming took off 0 bases at V and 10 bases at J, with 13 bases between the two ends. Looked up from germline, CDR1 is SGHNT and CDR2 is YYREEE (reference sequence). CDR3 length: 14 amino acids.

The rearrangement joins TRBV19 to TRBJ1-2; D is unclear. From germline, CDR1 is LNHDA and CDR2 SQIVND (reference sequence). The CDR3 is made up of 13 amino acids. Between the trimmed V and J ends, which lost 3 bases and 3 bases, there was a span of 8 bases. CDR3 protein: CASSIPPDYGYTF. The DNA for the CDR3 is TGTGCCAGTAGTATTCCCCCGGACTATGGCTACACCTTC.

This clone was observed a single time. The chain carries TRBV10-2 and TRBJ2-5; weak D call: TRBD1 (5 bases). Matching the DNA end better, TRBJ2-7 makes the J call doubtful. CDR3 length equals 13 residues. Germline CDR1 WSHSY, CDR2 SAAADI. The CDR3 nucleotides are TGCGCCAGCAGAGAGGACATCCCCTACGAGCAGTACTTC. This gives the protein CASREDIPYEQYF.

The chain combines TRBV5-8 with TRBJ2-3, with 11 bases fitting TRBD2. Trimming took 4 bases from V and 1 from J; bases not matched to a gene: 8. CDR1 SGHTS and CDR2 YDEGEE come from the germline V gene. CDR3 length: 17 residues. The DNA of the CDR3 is TGTGCCAGCAGCGCCGGACTAGCGGGCCCCCGCACAGATACGCAGTATTTT. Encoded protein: CASSAGLAGPRTDTQYF.

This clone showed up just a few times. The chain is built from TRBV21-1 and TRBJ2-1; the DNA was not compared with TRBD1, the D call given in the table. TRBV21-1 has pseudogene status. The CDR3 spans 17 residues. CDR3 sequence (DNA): TGTGCCAGCAGCAAAAAGGGGGACCAAAAGTTATACAATGAGCAGTTCTTC. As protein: CASSKKGDQKLYNEQFF.

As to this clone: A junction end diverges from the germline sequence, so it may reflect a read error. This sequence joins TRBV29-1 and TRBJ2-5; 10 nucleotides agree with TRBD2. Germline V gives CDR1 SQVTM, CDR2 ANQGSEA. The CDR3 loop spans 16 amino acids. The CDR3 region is CSVEDILAGRQGTQYF. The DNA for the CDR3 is TGCAGCGTTGAAGATATACTAGCGGGACGCCAAGGGACCCAGTACTTC.

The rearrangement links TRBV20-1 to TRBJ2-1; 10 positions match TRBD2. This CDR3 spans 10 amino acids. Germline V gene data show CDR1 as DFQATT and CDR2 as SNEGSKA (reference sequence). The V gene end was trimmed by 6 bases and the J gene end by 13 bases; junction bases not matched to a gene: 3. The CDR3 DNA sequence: TGCAGTGCCAAACTAGCGGGACAGTTCTTC. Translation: CSAKLAGQFF.

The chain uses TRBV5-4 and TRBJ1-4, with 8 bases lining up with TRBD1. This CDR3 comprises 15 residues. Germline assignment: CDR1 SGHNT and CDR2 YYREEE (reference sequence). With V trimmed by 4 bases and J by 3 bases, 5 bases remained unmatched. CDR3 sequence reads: CASSPTGGANEKLFF. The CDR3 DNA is TGTGCCAGCAGCCCCACAGGGGGAGCTAATGAAAAACTGTTTTTT.

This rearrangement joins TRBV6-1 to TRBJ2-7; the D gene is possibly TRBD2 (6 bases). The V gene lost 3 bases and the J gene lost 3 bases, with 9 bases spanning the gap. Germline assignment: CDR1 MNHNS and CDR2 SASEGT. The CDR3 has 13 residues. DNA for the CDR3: TGTGCCAGCAGTGAGCGGGGTAACTACGAGCAGTACTTC. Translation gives CASSERGNYEQYF.

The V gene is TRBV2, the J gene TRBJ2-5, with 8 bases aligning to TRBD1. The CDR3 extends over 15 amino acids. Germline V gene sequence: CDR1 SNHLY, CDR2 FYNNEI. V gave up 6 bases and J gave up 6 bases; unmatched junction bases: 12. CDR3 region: CASRTSSGGEKTQYF. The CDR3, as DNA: TGTGCCAGCAGAACCTCATCAGGGGGCGAGAAGACCCAGTACTTC.

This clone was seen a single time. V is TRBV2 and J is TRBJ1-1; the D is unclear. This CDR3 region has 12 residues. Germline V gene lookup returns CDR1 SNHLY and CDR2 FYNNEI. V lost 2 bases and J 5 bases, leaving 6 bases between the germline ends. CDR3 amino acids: CASSERVTEAFF. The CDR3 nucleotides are TGTGCCAGCAGTGAAAGAGTAACTGAAGCTTTCTTT.

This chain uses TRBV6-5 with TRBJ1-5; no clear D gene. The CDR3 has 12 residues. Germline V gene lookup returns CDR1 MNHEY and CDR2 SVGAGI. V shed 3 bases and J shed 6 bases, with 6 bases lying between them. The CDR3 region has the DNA TGTGCCAGCAGTTATCCGGGTCAGCCCCAGCATTTT. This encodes CASSYPGQPQHF.

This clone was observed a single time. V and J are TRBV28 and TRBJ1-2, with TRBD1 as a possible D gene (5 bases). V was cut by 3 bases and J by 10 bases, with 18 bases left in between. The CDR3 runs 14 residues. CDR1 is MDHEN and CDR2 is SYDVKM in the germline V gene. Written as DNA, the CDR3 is TGTGCCAGCAGTTTCCCAGGGCACGGTTCACTCTACACCTTC. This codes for CASSFPGHGSLYTF.

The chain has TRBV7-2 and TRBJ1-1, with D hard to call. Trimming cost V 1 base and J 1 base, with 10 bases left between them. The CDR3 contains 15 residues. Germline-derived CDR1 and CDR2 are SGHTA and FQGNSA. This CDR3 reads CASSLGAIPNTEAFF. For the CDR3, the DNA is TGTGCCAGCAGCTTAGGGGCCATCCCGAACACTGAAGCTTTCTTT.

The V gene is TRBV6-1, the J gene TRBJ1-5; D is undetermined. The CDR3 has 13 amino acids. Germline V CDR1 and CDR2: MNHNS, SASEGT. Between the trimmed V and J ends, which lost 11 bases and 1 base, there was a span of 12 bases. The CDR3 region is CAGGDHSNQPQHF. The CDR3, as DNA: TGTGCCGGCGGAGATCACAGCAATCAGCCCCAGCATTTT.

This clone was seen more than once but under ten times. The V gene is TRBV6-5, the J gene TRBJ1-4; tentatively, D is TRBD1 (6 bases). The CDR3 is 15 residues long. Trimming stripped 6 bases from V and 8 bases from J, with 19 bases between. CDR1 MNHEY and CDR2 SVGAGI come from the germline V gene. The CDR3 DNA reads TGTGCCAGCAGCCGAGATGGGGGGGCTCGGGAAAAACTGTTTTTT. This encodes CASSRDGGAREKLFF.

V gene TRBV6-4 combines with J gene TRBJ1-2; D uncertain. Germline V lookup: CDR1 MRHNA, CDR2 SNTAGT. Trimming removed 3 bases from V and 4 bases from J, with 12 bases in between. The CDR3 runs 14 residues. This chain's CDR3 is CASSDREKGYGYTF. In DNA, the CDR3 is TGTGCCAGCAGTGATCGGGAAAAGGGCTATGGCTACACCTTC.

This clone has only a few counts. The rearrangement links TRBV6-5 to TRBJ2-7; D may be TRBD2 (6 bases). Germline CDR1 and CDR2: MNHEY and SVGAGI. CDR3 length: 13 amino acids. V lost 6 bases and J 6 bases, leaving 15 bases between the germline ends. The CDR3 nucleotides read TGTGCCAGCAGACCGACTAGGTCGGGCGAGCAGTACTTC. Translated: CASRPTRSGEQYF.

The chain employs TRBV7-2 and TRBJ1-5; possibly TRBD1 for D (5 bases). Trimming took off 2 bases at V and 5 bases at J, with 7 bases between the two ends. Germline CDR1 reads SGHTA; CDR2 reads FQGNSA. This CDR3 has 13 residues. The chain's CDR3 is CASSLTRDQPQHF. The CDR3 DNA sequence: TGTGCCAGCAGCTTAACCAGGGATCAGCCCCAGCATTTT.

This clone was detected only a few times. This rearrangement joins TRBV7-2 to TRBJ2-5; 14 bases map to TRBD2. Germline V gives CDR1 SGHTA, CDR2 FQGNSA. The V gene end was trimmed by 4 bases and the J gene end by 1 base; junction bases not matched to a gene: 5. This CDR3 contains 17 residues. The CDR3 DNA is TGTGCCAGCAGCTCGGGACTAGCGGGAGCCTTCCAAGAGACCCAGTACTTC. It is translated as CASSSGLAGAFQETQYF.

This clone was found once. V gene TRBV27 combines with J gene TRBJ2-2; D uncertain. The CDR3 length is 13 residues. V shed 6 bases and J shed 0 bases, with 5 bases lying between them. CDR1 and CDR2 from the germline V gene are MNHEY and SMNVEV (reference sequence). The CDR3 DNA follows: TGTGCCAGCAGCCTTACGAACACCGGGGAGCTGTTTTTT. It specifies CASSLTNTGELFF.